A single sample gave rise to the 20 T cell receptor beta chains below, sequenced in a study of T cell responses to AZD1222 COVID-19 vaccine. The table came from immunoSEQ multiplex PCR; TCRdb's copy has only in-frame clones and leaves some out. The table lists about 59,000 clones, 89% of them singletons. This material consisted of peripheral blood, taken 28 days after the second AZD1222 dose. All receptors come from an adult who received the AZD1222 COVID-19 vaccine.

The chain carries TRBV10-3 and TRBJ2-1, with a weak D call TRBD2 (6 bases). The CDR3 runs 15 residues. CDR1 is ENHRY and CDR2 is SYGVKD in the germline V gene. V lost 6 bases, J lost 8 bases, and 20 bases lay in between. In nucleotides, the CDR3 is TGTGCCATCAGGGGGCCCGGGAGTGAAGGCGATGAGCAGTTCTTC. Translating it yields CAIRGPGSEGDEQFF.

The chain joins TRBV5-1 to TRBJ2-1; 7 nucleotides match TRBD2. V trimming: 0 bases; J trimming: 2 bases; junction bases outside the gene matches: 11. Germline V gives CDR1 SGHRS, CDR2 YFSETQ. This CDR3 comprises 18 residues. The CDR3 nucleotides are TGCGCCAGCAGCTTGGCCCCCAGCGGGAAATTAACCTACAATGAGCAGTTCTTC. This codes for CASSLAPSGKLTYNEQFF.

The sample holds a few counts of this clone. The chain combines TRBV5-6 with TRBJ1-4, with 7 bases fitting TRBD1. V gave up 1 base and J gave up 7 bases; unmatched junction bases: 7. This CDR3 comprises 15 residues. Per germline, CDR1 SGHDT and CDR2 YYEEEE. The CDR3 spells CASSLLTGSGEKLFF. DNA for the CDR3: TGTGCCAGCAGCTTGCTGACAGGGTCGGGTGAAAAACTGTTTTTT.

The genes are TRBV7-8 and TRBJ2-7; TRBD1 matches at 8 bases. CDR3 length: 15 residues. Looked up from germline, CDR1 is SGHVS and CDR2 is FQNEAQ. V dropped 4 bases and J dropped 4; count of bases not matched to a gene: 9. The CDR3: CASSSTRRGLYEQYF. Written as DNA, the CDR3 is TGTGCCAGCAGCTCTACCCGCAGGGGGCTGTACGAGCAGTACTTC.

The chain uses TRBV12-3 or TRBV12-4 and TRBJ1-1, with unresolved D. With 6 bases removed from V and 5 bases from J, the gap between germline ends came to 13 bases. CDR3 length: 13 amino acids. CDR3 bases: TGTGCCAGCAGGCGGGGTGAAGGGACTGAAGCTTTCTTT. It is translated as CASRRGEGTEAFF.

This clone was detected a few times. This sequence joins TRBV14 and TRBJ1-2; 8 bases match TRBD1. Germline CDR1 and CDR2: SGHDN and FVKESK. The V and J ends lost 3 bases and 2 bases, in that order; junction bases with no gene match: 5. This CDR3 comprises 15 residues. CDR3 in DNA: TGTGCCAGCAGCCATAGACAGGGGTGGAACTATGGCTACACCTTC. Its protein product is CASSHRQGWNYGYTF.

The J gene is TRBJ2-7, the V gene TRBV5-1, with 9 bases aligning to TRBD1. J lost 6 bases, V lost 2 bases, and 9 bases had no gene match. Germline CDR1 is SGHRS and CDR2 is YFSETQ. CDR3 length: 15 residues. The CDR3 DNA is TGCGCCAGCAGCTTAGTCGGACAGGGGTCGGCCGAGCAGTACTTC. It codes for CASSLVGQGSAEQYF. The whole variable domain, filled in from reference TRBV5-1 and TRBJ2-7, reads KAGVTQTPRYLIKTRGQQVTLSCSPISGHRSVSWYQQTPGQGLQFLFEYFSETQRNKGNFPGRFSGRQFSNSRSEMNVSTLELGDSALYLCASSLVGQGSAEQYFGPGTRLTVT.

The rearrangement links TRBV29-1 to TRBJ2-1; TRBD2 matches at 8 bases. The trim removed 6 bases at V and 6 bases at J, leaving 13 bases unmatched. This CDR3 is built from 15 residues. Germline assignment: CDR1 SQVTM and CDR2 ANQGSEA. The CDR3, as DNA: TGCAGCGTCCCCGTCGGGGGGGGCTCTTTCAATGAGCAGTTCTTC. Residues: CSVPVGGGSFNEQFF.

The chain combines TRBV24-1 with TRBJ2-3, with D unresolved. Trimming took 1 base from V and 6 from J, leaving 10 bases between them. Germline CDR1 reads KGHDR; CDR2 reads SFDVKD. The CDR3 spans 14 residues. The CDR3 loop reads CATSDLAGSDTQYF. The CDR3 region has the DNA TGTGCCACCAGTGATTTAGCAGGAAGTGATACGCAGTATTTT.

The chain has TRBV19 and TRBJ1-1; D is undetermined. Trimming shortened V by 1 base and J by 0 bases, and 9 bases separated the two germline ends. The CDR3 runs to 15 residues. Germline CDR1 is LNHDA and CDR2 is SQIVND (reference sequence). In DNA form, the CDR3 reads TGTGCCAGTAGTATAGGGGGTTGGGTGAACACTGAAGCTTTCTTT. Protein product: CASSIGGWVNTEAFF.

The gene calls are TRBV7-9 and TRBJ2-1; 10 bases fit TRBD1. Trimming cost V 7 bases and J 0 bases; bases outside gene matches: 9. The length of the CDR3 is 17 residues. The germline V gene encodes CDR1 SEHNR and CDR2 FQNEAQ (reference sequence). The CDR3 sequence: CASNDRGQDPSYNEQFF. For the CDR3, the DNA is TGTGCCAGCAACGACAGGGGGCAAGACCCCTCCTACAATGAGCAGTTCTTC.

The CDR3 region is CASSPQGGRNQPQHF. As DNA, the CDR3 is TGTGCCAGCAGCCCACAGGGTGGGCGCAATCAGCCCCAGCATTTT. This sequence joins TRBV7-2 and TRBJ1-5, with a tentative D call TRBD1 (6 bases). Between the trimmed V and J ends, which lost 5 bases and 2 bases, there was a span of 13 bases. The CDR3 runs to 15 residues. Looked up from germline, CDR1 is SGHTA and CDR2 is FQGNSA.

The chain carries TRBV10-3 and TRBJ2-2; weak D call: TRBD1 (6 bases). Germline lookup yields CDR1 ENHRY and CDR2 SYGVKD. This CDR3 is built from 16 residues. Deletions cut 2 bases from V and 7 bases from J, with 17 bases between. The CDR3 DNA is TGTGCCATCAGTGAGAGGACAGCGAAGGTTGGCGGGGAGCTGTTTTTT. This gives the protein CAISERTAKVGGELFF.

The chain uses TRBV21-1 and TRBJ1-3. TRBV21-1 is marked as a pseudogene. The CDR3 is made up of 13 amino acids. DNA for the CDR3: TGTGCCAGCAGCACGAATCGTGGAAACACCATATATTTT. Its translation: CASSTNRGNTIYF.

The chain uses TRBV6-5 and TRBJ1-1, with a weak D call TRBD1 (5 bases). V was cut by 2 bases and J by 8 bases, with 9 bases left in between. This CDR3 has 12 amino acids. Germline assignment: CDR1 MNHEY and CDR2 SVGAGI. The CDR3 loop is CASSYPQGEAFF. The CDR3 nucleotides are TGTGCCAGCAGTTACCCCCAGGGAGAAGCTTTCTTT.

The chain couples TRBV5-4 to TRBJ2-5, with D perhaps matching TRBD2 (6 bases). Germline V lookup: CDR1 SGHNT, CDR2 YYREEE (reference sequence). This CDR3 is built from 16 residues. Trimming removed 6 bases at V and 2 bases at J, with 20 bases between. The CDR3 DNA is TGTGCCAGCACCATAGCCGCCGGGGGATCACAAGAGACCCAGTACTTC. It yields the protein CASTIAAGGSQETQYF.

The V gene is TRBV11-3, the J gene TRBJ2-2; 9 bases are shared with TRBD1. The germline CDR1 and CDR2 sequences are SGHNT and YENEEA. CDR3 length: 15 amino acids. J lost 3 bases, V lost 3 bases, and 2 bases had no gene match. DNA of the CDR3: TGTGCCAGCAGCTTTCGGACAGGGGACACCGGGGAGCTGTTTTTT. It translates to CASSFRTGDTGELFF.

CDR3 loop: CASSDDGTPNGYTF. CDR3 coding DNA: TGTGCCAGCAGTGACGACGGGACTCCCAATGGCTACACCTTC. The chain joins TRBV2 to TRBJ1-2; D might be TRBD1 (5 bases). This CDR3 has 14 residues. V lost 3 bases and J lost 6, with 14 bases in between. Germline V gene lookup returns CDR1 SNHLY and CDR2 FYNNEI. Supplemented by reference TRBV2 and TRBJ1-2, the full variable domain reads EPEVTQTPSHQVTQMGQEVILRCVPISNHLYFYWYRQILGQKVEFLVSFYNNEISEKSEIFDDQFSVERPDGSNFTLKIRSTKLEDSAMYFCASSDDGTPNGYTFGSGTRLTVV.

The chain joins TRBV4-1 to TRBJ2-7, with 11 bases fitting TRBD1. The germline V gene has CDR1 MGHRA and CDR2 YSYEKL. The trim removed 3 bases at V and 0 bases at J, leaving 4 bases unmatched. This CDR3 is 16 amino acids long. The CDR3 sequence is CASSHVGQGASYEQYF. The CDR3 DNA reads as TGCGCCAGCAGCCATGTTGGACAGGGGGCCTCCTACGAGCAGTACTTC.

The J gene is TRBJ2-1, the V gene TRBV9; 13 positions match TRBD2. The germline V gene has CDR1 SGDLS and CDR2 YYNGEE. After removal of 3 bases from V and 2 bases from J, the junction contained 5 bases not matched to a gene. CDR3 length equals 17 residues. DNA for the CDR3: TGTGCCAGCAGCGGCATAGGACTAGCGGGGGCCTACAATGAGCAGTTCTTC. Translating it yields CASSGIGLAGAYNEQFF.